This is a list of T cell receptor beta chains from one sample in a study of T cells in Graves' hyperthyroidism and ophthalmopathy. Using its own MiXCR run on the multiplex PCR reads, TCRdb lists one record per CDR3 protein. This table holds under 450,000 distinct CDR3 sequences, 15% to 18% found once. The sequenced material came from blood. The receptors derive from a woman younger than 30 with Graves' hyperthyroidism. The CDR3 runs from the conserved cysteine through the conserved F or W. Fields, in order: D gene, V gene, J gene, clone size, CDR3 DNA, CDR3 protein. The D gene is left open where the match is weak. Clone size is stated in some rows and not others, as once, few, many or a class when expanded.

>TRBD1|TRBV7-3|TRBJ1-2|many
TGTGCCAGCAGCTTAAAGGGGGCGAATGGCTACACCTTC
CASSLKGANGYTF
>TRBD1|TRBV2|TRBJ1-5|many
TGTGCCAGCAGCAGACAGGGGGCCCTCAATCAGCCCCAGCATTTT
CASSRQGALNQPQHF
>TRBD2|TRBV9|TRBJ2-3|.
TGTGCCAGCAGCGGTGGTAGCGGGGGGCTTAGCACAGATACGCAGTATTTT
CASSGGSGGLSTDTQYF
>.|TRBV11-2|TRBJ2-2|many
TGTGCCAGCAGCTTAGGGGGAGTAGGGACTGCCGGGGAGCTGTTTTTT
CASSLGGVGTAGELFF
>TRBD2|TRBV3-1|TRBJ2-3|many
TGTGCCAGCAGCCAAGATTTTAGCGGGAGGGTCCCAGATACGCAGTATTTT
CASSQDFSGRVPDTQYF
>.|TRBV6-1|TRBJ1-6|many
TGTGCCAGCAGCTTACAGGGACCCTATAATTCACCCCTCCACTTT
CASSLQGPYNSPLHF
>TRBD2|TRBV10-3|TRBJ2-1|many
TGTGCCATCAGATCCCGGACTAGTAACCATGAGCAGTTCTTC
CAIRSRTSNHEQFF
>TRBD1|TRBV27|TRBJ1-1|.
TGTGCCAGCATAGAATACAGGACAGGTCGATTAACTGAAGCTTTCTTT
CASIEYRTGRLTEAFF
>TRBD1|TRBV18|TRBJ2-1|many
TGTGCCAGCTCACCCCCCCCCGGACAGGGCTACAATGAGCAGTTCTTC
CASSPPPGQGYNEQFF
>.|TRBV20-1|TRBJ1-4|.
TGCAGCGTTTCCGGGAAGGCTAATGAAAAACTGTTTTTT
CSVSGKANEKLFF
>.|TRBV29-1|TRBJ2-5|many
TGCAGCGTTGACACGGCTCAAGAGACCCAGTACTTC
CSVDTAQETQYF
>.|TRBV18|TRBJ1-3|many
TGTGCCAGCTCACCAAGAGTGGATGGAAACACCATATATTTT
CASSPRVDGNTIYF
>.|TRBV20-1|TRBJ2-3|many
TGCAGTGCTCTCCGACTGGGCACAGATACGCAGTATTTT
CSALRLGTDTQYF
>TRBD2|TRBV20-1|TRBJ2-1|.
TGCAGTGCGGAAACCGGGACTAGCGGGAGAGGGCGTTCCTACAATGAGCAGTTCTTC
CSAETGTSGRGRSYNEQFF
>.|TRBV5-1|TRBJ1-4|.
TGCGCCAGCAGCTTTGGGGACACTAATGAAAAACTGTTTTTT
CASSFGDTNEKLFF
>.|TRBV20-1|TRBJ2-5|many
TGCAGTGCAGGAACCTTGAGCGGGTCTCAAGAGACCCAGTACTTC
CSAGTLSGSQETQYF
>.|TRBV5-1|TRBJ1-2|many
TGCGCCAGCAGCTTGGTCCCCCCCGCGGGGGCAGGGAATGGCTACACCTTC
CASSLVPPAGAGNGYTF
>.|TRBV5-1|TRBJ1-3|.
TGCGCCAGCAGCTTGGGGGGGCGAAGTGGAAACACCATATATTTT
CASSLGGRSGNTIYF
>.|TRBV28|TRBJ2-7|few
TGTGCCAGCAGTTCCGGGACCAGCACGAGTGAGCAGTACTTC
CASSSGTSTSEQYF
>.|TRBV20-1|TRBJ2-3|.
TGCAGTGCTAATTGGGGGGTGAGGGCAGATACGCAGTATTTT
CSANWGVRADTQYF
>TRBD2|TRBV11-1|TRBJ2-1|.
TGTGCCAGCAGCTGGGGACTAGCGAGTGAGCAGTTCTTC
CASSWGLASEQFF
>.|TRBV12-3/TRBV12-4|TRBJ2-2|many
TGTGCCAGCAGGGGTACCGGGTTAGGCATTTTT
CASRGTGLGIF
>.|TRBV12-3/TRBV12-4|TRBJ1-2|many
TGTGCCAGCACCCGAGGGTCAGGGCCTTCTGGGGGCTACACCTTC
CASTRGSGPSGGYTF
>TRBD2|TRBV5-1|TRBJ2-1|many
TGCGCCAGCAGCCCACTGACTAGCGGGAGTTCCTACAATGAGCAGTTCTTC
CASSPLTSGSSYNEQFF
>TRBD2|TRBV7-3|TRBJ2-1|many
TGTGCCAGCAGCTTAACAGCGGGGGGGCCTAGTGAGCAGTTCTTC
CASSLTAGGPSEQFF
>.|TRBV28|TRBJ1-2|.
TGTGCCAGCAGTTCCCTAGGGGCAGGCCCTGGCGAGGACTATGGCTACACCTTC
CASSSLGAGPGEDYGYTF